This TCR beta chain was recovered during a study of blood T cell repertoires in COVID-19. The overall study: The United States, Italy and Spain were the sources of the acute and convalescent COVID-19 samples. Nucleic acid was either cDNA or gDNA, and it came from T cells, B-cell-depleted T cells, or PBMCs.

The CDR3 is 14 residues long. The V gene lost 5 bases and the J gene lost 2 bases, with 13 bases spanning the gap. From germline, CDR1 is SGHNT and CDR2 YYREEE (reference sequence). In the original processing: It was from reference gene primer amplification that nucleated cell counts were estimated. The assay was immunoSEQ multiplex PCR, and TCRdb's table has in-frame clones only and misses some. From that table come the V and J calls and clone size; the DNA was used to work out D and trimming. The sample lists around 65,000 clones; approximately 79% were seen once. The origin of this receptor is a man older than 75 with active COVID-19. Sequences were obtained from peripheral blood. This chain connects TRBV5-4 to TRBJ1-2, with D tentatively TRBD1 (5 bases). The CDR3 DNA is TGTGCCAGCAGGTCTTCCCGGGGGAACTATGGCTACACCTTC. Its protein is CASRSSRGNYGYTF.